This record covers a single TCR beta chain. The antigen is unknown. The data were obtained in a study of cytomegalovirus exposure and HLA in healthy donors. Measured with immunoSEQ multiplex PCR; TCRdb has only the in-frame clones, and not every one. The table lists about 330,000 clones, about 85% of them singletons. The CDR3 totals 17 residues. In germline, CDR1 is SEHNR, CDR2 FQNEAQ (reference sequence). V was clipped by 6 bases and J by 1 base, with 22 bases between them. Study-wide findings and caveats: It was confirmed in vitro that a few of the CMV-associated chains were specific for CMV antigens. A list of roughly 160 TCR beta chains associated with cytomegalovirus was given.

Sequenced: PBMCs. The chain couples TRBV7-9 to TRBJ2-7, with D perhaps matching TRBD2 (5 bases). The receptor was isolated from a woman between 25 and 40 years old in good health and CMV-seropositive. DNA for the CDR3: TGTGCCAGCAGTACCTTACTGGACGAGGGATTTTCCTACGAGCAGTACTTC. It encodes CASSTLLDEGFSYEQYF. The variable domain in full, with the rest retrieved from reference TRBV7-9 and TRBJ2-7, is DTGVSQNPRHKITKRGQNVTFRCDPISEHNRLYWYRQTLGQGPEFLTYFQNEAQLEKSRLLSDRFSAERPKGSFSTLEIQRTEQGDSAMYLCASSTLLDEGFSYEQYFGPGTRLTVT.